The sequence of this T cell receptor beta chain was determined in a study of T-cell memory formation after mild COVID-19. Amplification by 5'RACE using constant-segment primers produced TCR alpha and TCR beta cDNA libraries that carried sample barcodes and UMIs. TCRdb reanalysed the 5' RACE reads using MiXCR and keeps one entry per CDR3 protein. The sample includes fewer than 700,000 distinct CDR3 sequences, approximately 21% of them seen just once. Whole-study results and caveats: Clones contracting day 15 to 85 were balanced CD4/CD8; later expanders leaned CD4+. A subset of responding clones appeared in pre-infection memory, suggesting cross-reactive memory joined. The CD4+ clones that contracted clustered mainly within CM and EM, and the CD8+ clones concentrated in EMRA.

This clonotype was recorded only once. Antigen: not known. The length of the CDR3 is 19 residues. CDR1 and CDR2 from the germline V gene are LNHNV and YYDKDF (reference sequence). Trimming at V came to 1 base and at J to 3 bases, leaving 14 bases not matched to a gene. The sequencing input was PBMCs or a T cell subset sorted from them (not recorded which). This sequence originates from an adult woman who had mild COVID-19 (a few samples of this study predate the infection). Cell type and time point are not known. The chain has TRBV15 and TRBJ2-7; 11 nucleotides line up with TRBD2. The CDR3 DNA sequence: TGTGCCACCAGCAGAGGCCTGGGACTAGCGGAGGGCCCGATCTACGAGCAGTACTTC. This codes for CATSRGLGLAEGPIYEQYF.